The 9 T cell receptor beta chains in this list originate from one sample, sequenced in a study of blood T cell repertoires in COVID-19. The protocol was immunoSEQ multiplex PCR, while the TCRdb copy is restricted to in-frame clones and leaves out a portion. The sample shows 90,000 or so clones, approximately 88% of them seen only once. The sample consisted of peripheral blood. These receptors were collected from a man aged 55 to 70 with COVID-19, enrolled during active disease.

V is TRBV6-5 and J is TRBJ2-6; no definite D call. CDR3 length: 15 residues. CDR1 and CDR2 (germline): MNHEY, SVGAGI. Trimming shortened V by 10 bases and J by 0 bases, and 13 bases separated the two germline ends. The CDR3 DNA reads TGTGCCATCGGCAGGATAAGCTCTGGGGCCAACGTCCTGACTTTC. It specifies CAIGRISSGANVLTF.

The chain couples TRBV5-4 to TRBJ2-7, with a possible D match to TRBD1 (5 bases). The tail of the sequence fits TRBJ2-1 better, so the J call may be wrong. The CDR3 spans 11 residues. Germline CDR1 reads SGHNT; CDR2 reads YYREEE (reference sequence). CDR3 region: CASSKGNEQFF. The CDR3 nucleotides read TGTGCCAGCAGCAAGGGGAATGAGCAGTTCTTC.

CDR3 DNA: TGTGCCACCACGGACTCTAACACCGGGGAGCTGTTTTTT. This codes for CATTDSNTGELFF. The chain combines TRBV7-6 with TRBJ2-2, with D possibly being TRBD2 (5 bases). The CDR3 is made up of 13 amino acids. Trimming stripped 10 bases from V and 2 bases from J, with 11 bases between. Germline V gene sequence: CDR1 SGHVS, CDR2 FNYEAQ.

This clone is a singleton in its sample. The chain joins TRBV28 to TRBJ1-6; 7 bases match TRBD1. V lost 5 bases and J lost 8; bases outside the gene matches: 15. The CDR3 loop spans 17 amino acids. The germline V gene encodes CDR1 MDHEN and CDR2 SYDVKM. CDR3 amino acids: CASSATGVLSLDSPLHF. CDR3 DNA sequence: TGTGCCAGCAGTGCTACAGGGGTACTCTCACTCGATTCACCCCTCCACTTT. Variable domain in full (rest from reference TRBV28 and TRBJ1-6): DVKVTQSSRYLVKRTGEKVFLECVQDMDHENMFWYRQDPGLGLRLIYFSYDVKMKEKGDIPEGYSVSREKKERFSLILESASTNQTSMYLCASSATGVLSLDSPLHFGNGTRLTVT.

The chain couples TRBV4-3 to TRBJ2-2; 14 positions match TRBD2. Germline CDR1 reads LGHNA; CDR2 reads YSLEER. CDR3 length equals 17 residues. V lost 1 base and J lost 5; bases outside the gene matches: 3. The CDR3 DNA is TGCGCCAGCAGCCAAGCAGGACTAGCGGGAGGTACCGGGGAGCTGTTTTTT. Encoded protein: CASSQAGLAGGTGELFF.

The chain carries TRBV19 and TRBJ2-5; D is ambiguous. The V end was cut by 2 bases, the J end by 4 bases, with 5 bases between. This CDR3 has 12 amino acids. Germline V gene sequence: CDR1 LNHDA, CDR2 SQIVND (reference sequence). The CDR3 sequence is CASSINRETQYF. The CDR3 DNA is TGTGCCAGTAGTATAAACAGAGAGACCCAGTACTTC.

The rearrangement uses TRBV11-3 and TRBJ1-1, with D hard to call. The length of the CDR3 is 14 residues. The V gene's germline CDR1 is SGHNT and CDR2 YENEEA. Trimming took 0 bases from V and 1 from J, leaving 6 bases between them. CDR3 in amino acids: CASSLEVRNTEAFF. CDR3 coding DNA: TGTGCCAGCAGCTTAGAGGTGAGGAACACTGAAGCTTTCTTT.

The chain has TRBV4-1 and TRBJ1-2, with D hard to call. The CDR3 contains 16 residues. Germline CDR1 and CDR2: MGHRA and YSYEKL. Trimming removed 0 bases at V and 4 bases at J, with 15 bases between. CDR3 amino acids: CASSQDPGRRIYGYTF. In DNA form, the CDR3 reads TGCGCCAGCAGCCAAGATCCTGGAAGGAGGATCTATGGCTACACCTTC.

The chain couples TRBV6-1 to TRBJ2-3; D is perhaps TRBD2 (5 bases). V lost 3 bases and J lost 3, with 10 bases in between. The CDR3 is 14 residues long. In germline, CDR1 is MNHNS, CDR2 SASEGT. CDR3 in amino acids: CASSEKRLTDTQYF. CDR3 bases: TGTGCCAGCAGTGAGAAGCGGTTGACAGATACGCAGTATTTT.